This T cell receptor beta chain is drawn from a study of T cells after yellow fever vaccination. Study-wide context: SMART-Seq v4 Ultra Low Input prepared libraries from low-cell fractions.

General study points: Contamination of FACS-sorted repertoires by abundant clonotypes from the bulk population could occur.

The germline V gene encodes CDR1 SGHRS and CDR2 YFSETQ. The CDR3 is 17 residues long. In its sample, this clonotype was seen a few times. The antigen is unknown. A read error may produce the germline difference seen at one junction end. TCRdb re-derived calls from the 5' RACE reads in MiXCR, one entry per CDR3 protein. The sample has 500,000 to 650,000 distinct CDR3 sequences, about a sixth seen once. The clonotype was recovered from a man aged 18 to 29 who received the YFV17D yellow fever vaccine. J is TRBJ2-3 and V is TRBV5-1, with TRBD2 matching 14 bases. Sample: PBMCs, taken less than 6 days after the first yellow fever vaccination. Written as DNA, the CDR3 is TGCGCCAGCAGGTTGGGACTAGCGGGGGCGAGCACAGATACGCAGTATTTT. This gives the protein CASRLGLAGASTDTQYF. The complete variable domain, with remaining parts taken from reference TRBV5-1 and TRBJ2-3, reads KAGVTQTPRYLIKTRGQQVTLSCSPISGHRSVSWYQQTPGQGLQFLFEYFSETQRNKGNFPGRFSGRQFSNSRSEMNVSTLELGDSALYLCASRLGLAGASTDTQYFGPGTRLTVL.